This paragraph reports one TCR beta chain. The antigen it recognizes is unknown. The sample holds no much larger clone one base away, and base qualities are not on file. One collaborating source in Seattle enrolled patients during active infection and followed them longitudinally through the course of disease. Collaborating institutions collected whole blood in K2EDTA tubes following their own protocols. For TCRbeta analysis, collaborators shipped samples in one of three forms: frozen whole blood, isolated PBMCs, or DNA extracted from either of those sample types. TCRbeta CDR3 regions were amplified from genomic DNA using the immunoSEQ Assay, a bias-controlled multiplex PCR. In the original analysis: Within the assay, amplification of reference gene primers was used to estimate how many nucleated cells each sample contained. To quantify the absolute abundance of each unique TCRbeta CDR3 rearrangement, sequence reads were collapsed and filtered. For each sample, productive Simpson clonality was calculated as the square root of Simpson's diversity index across productive rearrangements. Here the immuneACCESS table is served through TCRdb, limited to in-frame sequences with V and J called. Missing clones are a known gap in these copies; in checked studies unresolved V genes cover under half, and the rest lacks a known reason. The DNA gave D and trimming, while V, J and clone size come from that table. This sample comprises 440,000 or so clones, about nine tenths of them detected only once. Clones ranked in the top ten supply under 2% of the sample.

Reading from cysteine to phenylalanine, the CDR3 counts 16 amino acids. Only the CDR3 region is kept as DNA, spanning 48 bases read in frame from base 1. Based on the germline V gene (reference sequence), the CDR1 and CDR2 sequences are PRHDT and FYEKMQ. Cut back by 5 bases and 0 bases, the V and J ends lie 15 bases apart. The sample is drawn from a study of blood T cell repertoires in COVID-19 (dated by TCRdb to the early 2020s). In the study overall: Collaborator samples came from the United States, Italy and Spain and covered acute and convalescent phases of COVID-19. Where HLA class I and class II types were available, the types were taken from metadata supplied by the sample provider, not from assay-based typing. The material from the prospective study consisted of cDNA or gDNA derived from T cells, B-cell-depleted T cells, or PBMCs. The samples were drawn from the first 160 participants of the ongoing ImmuneRACE study and from 1,254 subjects provided by 6 global collaborators. Subjects who had been exposed to COVID-19, were actively infected with it, or had recovered from it provided the deeply sampled blood TCRbeta repertoires that made up the dataset. A de-identified subject ID, COVID-19 status, age in years and sex were almost always included in the sample metadata. The repertoires were made available in a free public database intended to serve as a resource for research on the immune response to SARS-CoV-2. What the study reported, not specific to this receptor: The amount of clinical and demographic metadata varied by source and participant and was provided uncurated.

This TCR derives from a middle-aged woman with COVID-19, enrolled during active disease. The rearranged segments are TRBV13 and TRBJ2-3; TRBD1 is a weak D gene call, 5 bases matching. Sequencing input: peripheral blood. CDR3 reads: CASSLDSFSSTDTQYF. The sequenced DNA is TGTGCCAGCAGCCTTGACAGTTTCTCTAGCACAGATACGCAGTATTTT.